This TCR beta chain was captured by sequencing in a study of patients and donors after allogeneic stem cell transplantation. TCRdb analysed the RT-PCR reads with MiXCR anew, one entry per CDR3 protein. This table has a few hundred thousand distinct CDR3 sequences, roughly an eighth appearing once. The sequencing input was blood, either unsorted or a sorted T cell fraction (not recorded which). This clonotype originated in a human donor who was either an allogeneic HSCT recipient or a stem cell or donor lymphocyte infusion donor (not recorded which). It is not recorded whose cells these are; they may come from a transplant donor.

The CDR3 region is CASSIVLGQPQHF. The CDR3 DNA follows: TGTGCCAGTAGTATCGTTTTGGGTCAGCCCCAGCATTTT. V gene TRBV19 combines with J gene TRBJ1-5; D gene ambiguous. There are 13 residues in the CDR3. Deletions cut 3 bases from V and 6 bases from J, with 9 bases between. Germline V CDR1 and CDR2: LNHDA, SQIVND (reference sequence).